This T cell receptor (beta chain) derives from a study of T cell responses to AZD1222 COVID-19 vaccine. The wider study: Combined were second doses at about 4 or about 12 weeks. Study-wide results and caveats: The study found vaccine-associated CD4 TCRs spanning spike, dominant at 160-218 and 743-854.

The assay was immunoSEQ multiplex PCR, and TCRdb's table has in-frame clones only and misses some. The table shows just over 150,000 clones, with around nine tenths occurring only once. With respect to this clone: Antigen unknown.

The germline V gene encodes CDR1 LGHNT and CDR2 FRNRAP. Losses at the gene ends were 6 bases for V and 7 bases for J; bases not matched to a gene: 4. The CDR3 spans 15 residues. This sequence joins TRBV12-5 and TRBJ2-1; 15 bases fit TRBD2. The source of this sequence is an adult in good health. Source: peripheral blood, taken on day 0 of AZD1222 vaccination. CDR3 loop: CASGLGTSGRNEQFF. The CDR3 nucleotides are TGTGCTAGTGGCCTCGGGACTAGCGGGAGGAATGAGCAGTTCTTC. Complete variable domain (other parts from reference TRBV12-5 and TRBJ2-1): DARVTQTPRHKVTEMGQEVTMRCQPILGHNTVFWYRQTMMQGLELLAYFRNRAPLDDSGMPKDRFSAEMPDATLATLKIQPSEPRDSAVYFCASGLGTSGRNEQFFGPGTRLTVL.